The source of this T cell receptor beta chain is a study of blood T cell repertoires in COVID-19 (dated by TCRdb to 2019 to 2021). Concerning the study at large: The collaborator samples originated in the United States, Italy and Spain and spanned the acute and convalescent phases of COVID-19. The material from the prospective study consisted of cDNA or gDNA derived from T cells, B-cell-depleted T cells, or PBMCs. Subjects who had been exposed to COVID-19, were actively infected with it, or had recovered from it provided the deeply sampled blood TCRbeta repertoires that made up the dataset. A freely available public database, intended as a resource for researchers studying the immune response to SARS-CoV-2, is where the repertoires were released. Samples came from the ongoing ImmuneRACE study (first 160 participants) plus 1,254 subjects from 6 global collaborators. Nearly every sample came with metadata listing a de-identified subject ID, COVID-19 status, age in years and sex. Where HLA class I and class II types were available, the types were taken from metadata supplied by the sample provider, not from assay-based typing.

TCRbeta CDR3 regions were amplified from genomic DNA using the immunoSEQ Assay, a bias-controlled multiplex PCR. For the original study's pipeline: Nucleated cell counts per sample were estimated from amplification of reference gene primers within the assay. To quantify the absolute abundance of each unique TCRbeta CDR3 rearrangement, sequence reads were collapsed and filtered. For each sample, productive Simpson clonality was calculated as the square root of Simpson's diversity index across productive rearrangements. The table comes from immuneACCESS by way of TCRdb, which keeps in-frame sequences with V and J called. Part of the clones is missing from these tables; in studies checked, under half for an unresolved V gene and the rest for unknown reasons. D and trimming come from the DNA, and the V and J calls and clone size come from that table. Here the sample has fewer than 200,000 clones; around 80% occur a single time. The top ten constitute around 19% of the sample.

Samples from volunteer blood donors who had recovered from COVID-19 were contributed by a second Seattle source. The collaborating institutions used their own protocols to collect whole blood in K2EDTA tubes. For TCRbeta analysis, collaborators shipped samples in one of three forms: frozen whole blood, isolated PBMCs, or DNA extracted from either of those sample types. Here is what the overall study found, with its caveats: The amount of clinical and demographic metadata varied by source and participant and was provided uncurated.

Regarding this clone: Its target antigen remains unknown. Per-base quality was not reported, and no clone a single base away is much larger than it.

CDR3 length: 12 amino acids, cysteine to phenylalanine. Only the CDR3 DNA stays, 36 bases, in frame from base 1. Between the V and J ends, shortened by 4 bases and 7 bases respectively, the junction contains 9 bases. Per the germline V gene, KGHDR is the CDR1 and SFDVKD is the CDR2. Rearrangement joined TRBV24-1 to TRBJ1-1; TRBD1 might be the D gene, on 5 matching bases. Sequenced: peripheral blood. This clonotype originated in a woman aged 65 to 85 who had recovered from COVID-19. The DNA sequence follows: TGTGCCACCAGTGACCCCCAGGGTGAAGCTTTCTTT. This yields the protein CATSDPQGEAFF.